Each of the 27 T cell receptor beta chains below was sequenced from the same sample in a study of blood T cells in healthy people across ages. A second PCR, run for roughly 7 to 11 cycles, used a sample-barcoded 5' primer plus a J-beta primer mix. Each CDR3 protein gets one entry after TCRdb re-called the 5' RACE reads with MiXCR. The sample records hundreds of thousands of distinct CDR3 sequences, 58% being singletons. Source material: blood. All receptors derive from a man aged 25 to 40 in good health.

The rearrangement joins TRBV20-1 to TRBJ1-6; D not resolved. V lost 0 bases and J lost 6, with 6 bases in between. The CDR3 totals 13 residues. Per the germline V gene, CDR1 is DFQATT and CDR2 is SNEGSKA (reference sequence). The CDR3, as DNA: TGCAGTGCTAGAGAGACCCTTAATTCACCCCTCCACTTT. It is translated as CSARETLNSPLHF.

The chain joins TRBV25-1 to TRBJ1-5; D not resolved. CDR3 length: 15 amino acids. V lost 4 bases and J 5 bases, leaving 15 bases between the germline ends. Germline CDR1 MGHDK, CDR2 SYGVNS. CDR3 sequence: CASSAVLVYDQPQHF. For the CDR3, the DNA is TGTGCCAGCAGTGCTGTGCTTGTGTATGATCAGCCCCAGCATTTT.

This clonotype was seen more than once but under ten times. The chain joins TRBV29-1 to TRBJ2-7; 8 bases are shared with TRBD1. The CDR3 spans 13 residues. Germline CDR1 reads SQVTM; CDR2 reads ANQGSEA. V lost 5 bases to trimming and J lost 6 bases; unmatched junction nucleotides: 9. Here the CDR3 DNA reads TGCAGCGTTTCCGGGACAGGACGGGTCGAGCAGTACTTC. This codes for CSVSGTGRVEQYF.

The V call is TRBV9, the J call TRBJ2-3; maybe TRBD1 (5 bases). The CDR3 runs 16 residues. Germline V lookup: CDR1 SGDLS, CDR2 YYNGEE. V dropped 0 bases and J dropped 2 bases, with 13 bases sitting between them. The CDR3 sequence is CASSVGQDKVTDTQYF. The CDR3 region has the DNA TGTGCCAGCAGCGTAGGTCAGGACAAGGTCACAGATACGCAGTATTTT.

The chain is built from TRBV4-2 and TRBJ2-1, with a possible D match to TRBD1 (5 bases). The assigned J gene may be wrong: the sequence end matches TRBJ2-7 better. Germline CDR1 reads LGHNA; CDR2 reads YNFKEQ. The CDR3 sequence is 15 residues long. CDR3 in amino acids: CASSQDQGAYNEQYF. The CDR3 coding sequence is TGTGCCAGCAGCCAAGATCAAGGGGCCTACAATGAGCAGTACTTC.

The chain is built from TRBV3-1 and TRBJ1-3; 7 nucleotides align to TRBD1. This CDR3 is 15 amino acids long. CDR1 LGHDT and CDR2 YNNKEL come from the germline V gene (reference sequence). V gave up 1 base and J gave up 6 bases; unmatched junction bases: 6. The CDR3 nucleotides read TGTGCCAGCAGCCAAGTTCGAGGGACAGCAAACACCATATATTTT. Encoded protein: CASSQVRGTANTIYF.

This clonotype turned up a few times. CDR3 bases: TGTGCCAGCAGGACCCTGTTGAGGGCGACACTTGAAGCTTTCTTT. Translating gives CASRTLLRATLEAFF. V is TRBV28 and J is TRBJ1-1; no clear D. The CDR3 covers 15 residues. Germline CDR1 reads MDHEN; CDR2 reads SYDVKM. V gave up 6 bases and J gave up 7 bases, with 21 bases separating them.

The chain recombines TRBV29-1 with TRBJ1-2; TRBD1 is a possible D gene (5 bases). Looked up from germline, CDR1 is SQVTM and CDR2 is ANQGSEA. The CDR3 runs to 13 residues. With 4 bases removed from V and 4 bases from J, the gap between germline ends came to 13 bases. Here the CDR3 DNA reads TGCAGCGTTGTAAGGGGTCAGGGCTATGGCTACACCTTC. Translating it yields CSVVRGQGYGYTF.

The rearrangement links TRBV28 to TRBJ2-1, with D uncertain. V dropped 1 base and J dropped 9 bases, with 13 bases sitting between them. CDR1 is MDHEN and CDR2 is SYDVKM in the germline V gene. CDR3 length: 14 amino acids. Here the CDR3 reads CASSLSGLNGEQFF. The CDR3 DNA sequence: TGTGCCAGCAGTTTATCTGGTCTTAATGGTGAGCAGTTCTTC.

V usage is TRBV7-9 and J usage is TRBJ1-2; D possibly corresponds to TRBD1 (6 bases). The CDR3 consists of 13 residues. V was shortened by 6 bases and J by 1 base, with 9 bases between the two germline ends. Germline V gene lookup returns CDR1 SEHNR and CDR2 FQNEAQ (reference sequence). The CDR3 spells CASSWTDNYGYTF. The CDR3 DNA reads TGTGCCAGCAGTTGGACAGATAACTATGGCTACACCTTC.

This chain connects TRBV29-1 to TRBJ2-3; 10 bases map to TRBD2. Germline CDR1 and CDR2: SQVTM and ANQGSEA. This CDR3 spans 13 amino acids. J was trimmed by 7 bases and V by 5 bases; bases with no gene match: 6. The CDR3 spells CSVQRGGQYTQYF. The DNA for the CDR3 is TGCAGCGTTCAGCGGGGGGGCCAGTATACGCAGTATTTT.

V is TRBV9 and J is TRBJ2-3, with 9 bases lining up with TRBD1. Germline V gives CDR1 SGDLS, CDR2 YYNGEE. The CDR3 runs to 15 residues. With V trimmed by 4 bases and J by 5 bases, 8 bases remained unmatched. This CDR3 is CASSPWDRERDTQYF. CDR3 nucleotide sequence: TGTGCCAGCAGCCCCTGGGACAGGGAACGAGATACGCAGTATTTT.

The chain carries TRBV20-1 and TRBJ2-3, with a possible D match to TRBD2 (6 bases). The V end lost 0 bases, the J end lost 0 bases, and 7 bases lay between the germline ends. The CDR3 has 14 residues. Germline CDR1 reads DFQATT; CDR2 reads SNEGSKA (reference sequence). CDR3 DNA sequence: TGCAGTGCTAGAGAAAGCGGGAGCACAGATACGCAGTATTTT. As protein: CSARESGSTDTQYF.

The chain combines TRBV27 with TRBJ1-6; 10 bases map to TRBD1. Germline lookup yields CDR1 MNHEY and CDR2 SMNVEV (reference sequence). Trimming took 3 bases from V and 8 from J; bases not matched to a gene: 1. The CDR3 has 14 residues. In DNA, the CDR3 is TGTGCCAGCAGTTTCGGGACAGGGGATTCACCCCTCCACTTT. Its translation is CASSFGTGDSPLHF.

This chain connects TRBV29-1 to TRBJ2-3; D possibly corresponds to TRBD2 (6 bases). With 5 bases removed from V and 6 bases from J, the gap between germline ends came to 18 bases. The germline V gene has CDR1 SQVTM and CDR2 ANQGSEA. The CDR3 has 14 amino acids. CDR3 sequence: CSVLGGTRYDTQYF. CDR3 sequence (DNA): TGCAGCGTTCTAGGAGGGACCCGATATGATACGCAGTATTTT.

The V gene is TRBV2, the J gene TRBJ2-5; perhaps TRBD2 as D (5 bases). The CDR3 is 12 residues long. Between the trimmed V and J ends, which lost 8 bases and 5 bases, there was a span of 12 bases. Germline V CDR1 and CDR2: SNHLY, FYNNEI. The chain's CDR3 is CASREPEETQYF. Here the CDR3 DNA reads TGTGCCAGCCGGGAACCTGAGGAGACCCAGTACTTC.

This clonotype was recorded at least ten times. This rearrangement joins TRBV27 to TRBJ2-1; D is uncertain. Trimming pared 2 bases from V and 2 bases from J, leaving 1 base between. The CDR3 runs 12 residues. CDR1 and CDR2 from the germline V gene are MNHEY and SMNVEV (reference sequence). CDR3 loop: CASSLTYNEQFF. As DNA, the CDR3 is TGTGCCAGCAGTTTAACCTACAATGAGCAGTTCTTC.

J is TRBJ2-3 and V is TRBV7-2; D is perhaps TRBD2 (5 bases). There are 14 residues in the CDR3. V lost 5 bases to trimming and J lost 6 bases, with 15 bases between them. CDR1 is SGHTA, CDR2 FQGNSA, per germline. The CDR3 DNA is TGTGCCAGCAGCCTACTAGGGTTTGAGGATACGCAGTATTTT. Its protein product is CASSLLGFEDTQYF.

J is TRBJ2-1 and V is TRBV25-1; D may be TRBD2 (6 bases). The germline CDR1 and CDR2 sequences are MGHDK and SYGVNS. Deletions cut 1 base from V and 3 bases from J, with 19 bases between. The CDR3 has 18 residues. CDR3 nucleotide sequence: TGTGCCAGCAGTGAATTCCCCCGGTGGCGGGGAGACTACAATGAGCAGTTCTTC. Amino acids: CASSEFPRWRGDYNEQFF.

This clonotype was counted between two and nine times. J is TRBJ1-4 and V is TRBV29-1; TRBD1 is a possible D gene (5 bases). CDR3 length equals 15 residues. Germline V gene lookup returns CDR1 SQVTM and CDR2 ANQGSEA. V lost 4 bases, J lost 7 bases, and 19 bases lay in between. CDR3 protein: CSVAGLKGVGEKLFF. The CDR3 DNA is TGCAGCGTTGCAGGGCTGAAGGGCGTCGGTGAAAAACTGTTTTTT.

This clonotype was seen just once. The chain uses TRBV7-9 and TRBJ1-4; no clear D gene. V was clipped by 6 bases and J by 6 bases, with 14 bases between them. Germline CDR1 is SEHNR and CDR2 is FQNEAQ (reference sequence). This CDR3 contains 14 residues. Here the CDR3 DNA reads TGTGCCAGCAGTAATTTTGACAACGATGAAAAACTGTTTTTT. This codes for CASSNFDNDEKLFF.

Regarding this clonotype: Mismatch with germline at one junction end may stem from a read error. This chain links TRBV20-1 with TRBJ1-5; D is perhaps TRBD1 (6 bases). Germline CDR1 and CDR2: DFQATT and SNEGSKA (reference sequence). The CDR3 covers 14 residues. DNA of the CDR3: TGCAGTGCCAGAGGGGGGGCGGGCAATCAGCCCCAGCATTTT. The encoded protein is CSARGGAGNQPQHF.

This rearrangement joins TRBV3-1 to TRBJ2-7; D may be TRBD1 (6 bases). Trimming left V 4 bases short and J 6 bases short, with 16 bases between. This CDR3 spans 14 amino acids. CDR1 is LGHDT and CDR2 is YNNKEL in the germline V gene (reference sequence). CDR3 sequence: CASSPQQGTGEQYF. For the CDR3, the DNA is TGTGCCAGCAGCCCGCAACAGGGTACGGGCGAGCAGTACTTC.

The chain links TRBV20-1 to TRBJ1-2, with D perhaps matching TRBD1 (6 bases). This CDR3 region has 15 residues. CDR1 DFQATT and CDR2 SNEGSKA come from the germline V gene (reference sequence). The CDR3 here is CRGGQGGLGDYGYTF. The DNA for the CDR3 is TGCAGGGGGGGGCAGGGAGGTCTGGGGGACTATGGCTACACCTTC.

The chain links TRBV28 to TRBJ2-3; D gene unclear. The ends were cut back, 6 bases at V and 0 bases at J, with 19 bases in the middle. There are 17 residues in the CDR3. CDR1 is MDHEN, CDR2 SYDVKM, per germline. The CDR3 coding sequence is TGTGCCAGCAGCTCTCTCGACGTGCTCTTGAGCACAGATACGCAGTATTTT. Amino acid sequence: CASSSLDVLLSTDTQYF.

This chain links TRBV7-2 with TRBJ2-1; D possibly uses TRBD1 or TRBD2 (5 bases each). Between the trimmed V and J ends, which lost 4 bases and 7 bases, there was a span of 11 bases. The CDR3 covers 13 residues. CDR1 is SGHTA, CDR2 FQGNSA, per germline. In DNA, the CDR3 is TGTGCCAGCAGCTATCGGGACGGAAATGAGCAGTTCTTC. Translation: CASSYRDGNEQFF.

In its sample, this clonotype was seen a few times. The chain has TRBV5-1 and TRBJ2-7; 8 bases line up with TRBD1. With 4 bases clipped from V and 2 bases from J, the junction kept 8 bases outside the gene matches. From germline, CDR1 is SGHRS and CDR2 YFSETQ. This CDR3 has 15 residues. The DNA of the CDR3 is TGCGCCAGCAGCCCCGGACAGGGAAGTACCTACGAGCAGTACTTC. Protein sequence: CASSPGQGSTYEQYF.